This TCR beta chain was observed in a study of control samples from healthy donors and cancer patients. CDR1 is SGHRS, CDR2 YFSETQ, per germline. V was shortened by 0 bases and J by 4 bases, with 7 bases between the two germline ends. CDR3 length equals 13 residues. Profiling relied on immunoSEQ multiplex PCR, and the TCRdb table lists in-frame clones only, not all of them. Found here are over 150,000 clones, about 94% of them singletons; the top ten hold approximately 14%. This receptor was identified in a man aged 60-69 years with colorectal cancer. This sequence joins TRBV5-1 and TRBJ1-2; D call uncertain. Sequencing used PBMCs. CDR3 loop: CASSLDGSYGYTF. Here the CDR3 DNA reads TGCGCCAGCAGCTTGGACGGCAGCTATGGCTACACCTTC. The variable domain in full, with the rest retrieved from reference TRBV5-1 and TRBJ1-2, is KAGVTQTPRYLIKTRGQQVTLSCSPISGHRSVSWYQQTPGQGLQFLFEYFSETQRNKGNFPGRFSGRQFSNSRSEMNVSTLELGDSALYLCASSLDGSYGYTFGSGTRLTVV.